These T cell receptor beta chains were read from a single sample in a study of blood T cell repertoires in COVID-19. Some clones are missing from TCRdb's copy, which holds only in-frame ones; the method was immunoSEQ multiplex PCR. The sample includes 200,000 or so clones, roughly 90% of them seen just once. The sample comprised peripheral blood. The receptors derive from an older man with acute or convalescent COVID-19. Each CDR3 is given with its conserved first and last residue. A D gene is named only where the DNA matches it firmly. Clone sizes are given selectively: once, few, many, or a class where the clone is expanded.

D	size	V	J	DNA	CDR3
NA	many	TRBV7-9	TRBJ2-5	TGTGCCAGCAGCTTATACAGCGCGGGTGGGGCCCAGTACTTC	CASSLYSAGGAQYF
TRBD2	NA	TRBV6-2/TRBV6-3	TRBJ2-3	TGTGCCAGCAGTTACGGGCGGGAGCCAGATACGCAGTATTTT	CASSYGREPDTQYF
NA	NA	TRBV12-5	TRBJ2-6	TGTGCTAGTGGTACGGGGAACTCTGGGGCCAACGTCCTGACTTTC	CASGTGNSGANVLTF
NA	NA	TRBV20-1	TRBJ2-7	TGCAGTGCTAGTGGAACAGGAAGCTACGAGCAGTACTTC	CSASGTGSYEQYF
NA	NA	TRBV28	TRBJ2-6	TGTGCCAGCAGTGGGGGAGGTTCTGGGGCCAACGTCCTGACTTTC	CASSGGGSGANVLTF
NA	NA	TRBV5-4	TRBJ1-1	TGTGCCAGCAGCGAGGGACTCCTAAACACTGAAGCTTTCTTT	CASSEGLLNTEAFF
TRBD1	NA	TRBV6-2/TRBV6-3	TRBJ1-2	TGTGCCAGCAGCACCCTTAGGACAGGCCGCGCAGGGATTGGCTACACCTTC	CASSTLRTGRAGIGYTF
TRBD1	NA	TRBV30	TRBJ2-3	TGTGCCTGGAGTGTACAGGACAGGGGCTCCATAATCGCAGATACGCAGTATTTT	CAWSVQDRGSIIADTQYF
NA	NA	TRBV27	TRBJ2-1	TGTGCCAGCAGGCCATATCTAGCGCGATCCTACAATGAGCAGTTCTTC	CASRPYLARSYNEQFF
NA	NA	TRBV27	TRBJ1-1	TGTGCCAGCAGTTTAAGGGGCGGGAACACTGAAGCTTTCTTT	CASSLRGGNTEAFF
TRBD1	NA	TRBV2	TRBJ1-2	TGTGCCAGCAGTGAAGCGCGGGCAGGGGGCGGTCCCTTC	CASSEARAGGGPF
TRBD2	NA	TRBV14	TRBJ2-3	TGTGCCAGCAGCCCTCGACTAGCGGCGGGAAGAGGCACGCAGTATTTT	CASSPRLAAGRGTQYF
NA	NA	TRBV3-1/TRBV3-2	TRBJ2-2	TGTGCCAGCAGCCAAGGGGGAGGTGGGGCCGGGGAGCTGTTTTTT	CASSQGGGGAGELFF
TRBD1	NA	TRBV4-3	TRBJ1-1	TGCGCCAGCAGCCAAGATGCGCAGGGGGGTCTTGAAGCTTTCTTT	CASSQDAQGGLEAFF
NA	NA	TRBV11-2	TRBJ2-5	TGTGCCAGCAGCTTCCTTAAGCCAGGGAATCGACAGACCCAGTACTTC	CASSFLKPGNRQTQYF
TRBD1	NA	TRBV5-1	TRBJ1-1	TGCGCCAGCAGCTTGGAAGGGACAGGGGGTCACACTGAAGCTTTCTTT	CASSLEGTGGHTEAFF
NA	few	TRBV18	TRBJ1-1	TGTGCCAGCTCACCAATAGGGGTACACACTGAAGCTTTCTTT	CASSPIGVHTEAFF
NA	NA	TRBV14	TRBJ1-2	TGTGCCAGCAGCCAAGATTGGGGGGGAGGCTACACCTTC	CASSQDWGGGYTF
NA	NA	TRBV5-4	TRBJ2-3	TGTGCCAGCAGCTTGGCGGATACGCAGTATTTT	CASSLADTQYF
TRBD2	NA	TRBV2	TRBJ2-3	TGTGCCAGCAGTCTCCGGGGAGCGGGAGGTGGAGATACGCAGTATTTT	CASSLRGAGGGDTQYF
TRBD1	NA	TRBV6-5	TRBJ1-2	TGTGCCAGCAGTCGACAGGGCTATGGCTACACCTTC	CASSRQGYGYTF
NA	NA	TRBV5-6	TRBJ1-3	TGTGCCAGCAGCTTGGTAGGCCAGGGGCACACCATATATTTT	CASSLVGQGHTIYF
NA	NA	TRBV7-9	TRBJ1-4	TGTGCCCACGTAACCGCGGGTGAAAAACTGTTTTTT	CAHVTAGEKLFF
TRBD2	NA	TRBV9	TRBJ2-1	TGTGCCAGCAGCTTACGGACTAGCAGTTACAATGAGCAGTTCTTC	CASSLRTSSYNEQFF
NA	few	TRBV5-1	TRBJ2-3	TGCGCCAGCAGCCCCGCAGGGTCCCGCGTAGGAGATACGCAGTATTTT	CASSPAGSRVGDTQYF
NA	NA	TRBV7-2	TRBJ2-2	TGTGCCAGCAGCATTACAGGGTTGAACACCGGGGAGCTGTTTTTT	CASSITGLNTGELFF
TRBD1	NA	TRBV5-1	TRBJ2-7	TGCGCCAGCACCACAGGGGCCGGCTACGAGCAGTACTTC	CASTTGAGYEQYF
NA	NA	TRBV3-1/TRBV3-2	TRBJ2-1	TGTGCCAGCAGCCCACTTGACAGGAACAATGAGCAGTTCTTC	CASSPLDRNNEQFF
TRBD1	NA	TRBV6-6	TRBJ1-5	TGTGCCAGCAGTCGAGCTGGGACAGATAATCAGCCCCAGCATTTT	CASSRAGTDNQPQHF
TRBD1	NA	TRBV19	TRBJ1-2	TGTGCCAGGCGACGGACAGGCGCTACTAACTATGGCTACACCTTC	CARRRTGATNYGYTF
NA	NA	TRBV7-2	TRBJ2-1	TGTGCCAGCAGCTTTAGCCCTTACTCCTACAATGAGCAGTTCTTC	CASSFSPYSYNEQFF
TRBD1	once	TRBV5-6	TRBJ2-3	TGTGCCAGCAGCTTGCCCCAGACAGGGGCATTCGATACGCAGTATTTT	CASSLPQTGAFDTQYF
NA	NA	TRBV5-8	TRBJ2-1	TGTGCCAGCAGCCCCGGACTGGGACTCGATAATGAGCAGTTCTTC	CASSPGLGLDNEQFF
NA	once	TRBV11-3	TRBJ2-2	TGTGCCAGCAGCCCTGGGCAAACGAACACCGGGGAGCTGTTTTTT	CASSPGQTNTGELFF
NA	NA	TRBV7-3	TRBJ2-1	TGTGCCAGCAGCTTAGGAGGGAAGGGCGATGAGCAGTTCTTC	CASSLGGKGDEQFF
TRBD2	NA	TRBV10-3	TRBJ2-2	TGTGCCATCGGGTCTAGCGGGAAGGGCGCCGGGGAGCTGTTTTTT	CAIGSSGKGAGELFF
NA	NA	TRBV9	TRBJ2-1	TGTGCCAGCAGCGGGGGGACTCAGAACAATGAGCAGTTCTTC	CASSGGTQNNEQFF
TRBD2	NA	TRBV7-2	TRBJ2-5	TGTGCCAGCAGCTTAGGCCTAGCGGGCCAAGAGACCCAGTACTTC	CASSLGLAGQETQYF
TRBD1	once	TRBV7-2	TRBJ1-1	TGTGCCAGCAGCTCATACAGGGGTTCGGCGACCACTGAAGCTTTCTTT	CASSSYRGSATTEAFF
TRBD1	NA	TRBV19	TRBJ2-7	TGTGCCAGTAGTTCCGACAGGGGGCGGGAGCAGTACTTC	CASSSDRGREQYF
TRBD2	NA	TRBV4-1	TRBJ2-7	TGCGCCAGCAGCCAAACTCTAGCGGGAGGCCCGAACGAGCAGTACTTC	CASSQTLAGGPNEQYF
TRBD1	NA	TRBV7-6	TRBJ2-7	TGTGCCAGCAGCTTAGCGGCTGGACAGGGGATCTACGAGCAGTACTTC	CASSLAAGQGIYEQYF
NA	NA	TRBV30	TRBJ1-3	TGTGCCTGGACCGGTCTCTCTGGAAACACCATATATTTT	CAWTGLSGNTIYF
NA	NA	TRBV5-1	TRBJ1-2	TGCGCCAGCAGCTTGCCAGGGCCAAGGGTCGGTGGCTACACCTTC	CASSLPGPRVGGYTF
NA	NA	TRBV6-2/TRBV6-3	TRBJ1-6	TGTGCCAGCAGTTACCCTTACAGGGTGGAGGATTCACCCCTCCACTTT	CASSYPYRVEDSPLHF
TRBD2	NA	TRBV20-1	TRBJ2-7	TGCAGTGCTAGTCTAGCGGGAGGCCACGAGCAGTACTTC	CSASLAGGHEQYF
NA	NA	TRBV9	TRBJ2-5	TGTGCCAGCAGCGTAGGACAGTCAGAGACCCAGTACTTC	CASSVGQSETQYF
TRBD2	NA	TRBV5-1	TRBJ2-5	TGCGCCAGCAGCGAGGGAGGGCTCAGAGAGACCCAGTACTTC	CASSEGGLRETQYF
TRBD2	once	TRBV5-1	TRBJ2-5	TGCGCCAGCACCCCCGGGGGGGAGTGGGAGACCCAGTACTTC	CASTPGGEWETQYF
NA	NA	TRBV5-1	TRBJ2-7	TGCGCCAGCAGCTTGGCACAGACCTCCTACGAGCAGTACTTC	CASSLAQTSYEQYF
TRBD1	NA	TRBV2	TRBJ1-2	TGTGCCAGCAGTGCGGGACAGCTAAACTATGGCTACACCTTC	CASSAGQLNYGYTF
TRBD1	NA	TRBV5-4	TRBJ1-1	TGTGCCAGCAGCTCCCGGGACAGGGGGCTGGGCACTGAAGCTTTCTTT	CASSSRDRGLGTEAFF
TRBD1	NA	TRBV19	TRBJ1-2	TGTGCCAGTAGTAGCGGACAGGGCATCTATGGCTACACCTTC	CASSSGQGIYGYTF
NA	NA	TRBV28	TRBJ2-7	TGTGCCAGCAGTTTAGGCCTTAAGTACGAGCAGTACTTC	CASSLGLKYEQYF
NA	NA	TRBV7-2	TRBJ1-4	TGTGCCAGCAGCTCCGGCGCGCAATCTAGTAATGAAAAACTGTTTTTT	CASSSGAQSSNEKLFF